This is a list of T cell receptor beta chains from one sample in a study of STAT5B mutations in CD4+ large granular lymphocyte leukemia. The repertoire was sequenced with immunoSEQ multiplex PCR; TCRdb's copy has only in-frame clones and lacks some. The sample holds tens of thousands of clones, approximately 89% seen once. Material for sequencing was CD4+ T cells from blood buffy coats. The receptors stem from a human donor in good health. Each CDR3 is given with its conserved first and last residue. A D gene is named only where the DNA matches it firmly. Clone size is given for some rows only: seen once, a few or many times, or a class if the clone is expanded.

TRBJ2-5	TRBV5-1	-	TRBD1	CASSYRDRQETQYF	TGCGCCAGCAGCTACCGGGACAGACAAGAGACCCAGTACTTC
TRBJ2-2	TRBV10-3	-	-	CAISERSPRGGELFF	TGTGCCATCAGTGAGCGGTCCCCCCGAGGCGGGGAGCTGTTTTTT
TRBJ2-7	TRBV29-1	-	-	CSVVPRSSYEQYF	TGCAGCGTTGTCCCGAGGAGCTCCTACGAGCAGTACTTC
TRBJ2-5	TRBV7-2	-	TRBD2	CATSGGPGGETQYF	TGTGCCACATCGGGAGGGCCGGGGGGGGAGACCCAGTACTTC
TRBJ2-5	TRBV18	-	-	CASSPQAETQYF	TGTGCCAGCTCACCCCAAGCGGAGACCCAGTACTTC
TRBJ2-5	TRBV5-4	-	-	CASSPGQQETQYF	TGTGCCAGCAGCCCGGGACAACAAGAGACCCAGTACTTC
TRBJ2-5	TRBV19	-	TRBD2	CASSIWSGGAKETQYF	TGTGCCAGTAGTATATGGAGCGGGGGGGCGAAAGAGACCCAGTACTTC
TRBJ2-2	TRBV5-1	-	-	CASSLGQSTGTGELFF	TGCGCCAGCAGCTTGGGCCAATCTACGGGCACCGGGGAGCTGTTTTTT
TRBJ1-5	TRBV29-1	-	-	CSAGDINQPQHF	TGCAGCGCCGGGGACATTAATCAGCCCCAGCATTTT
TRBJ2-5	TRBV7-2	-	-	CASSPRSKTQYF	TGTGCCAGCAGCCCTCGATCGAAGACCCAGTACTTC
TRBJ1-2	TRBV11-3	-	-	CASSSRALRGNYGYTF	TGTGCCAGCAGCTCACGGGCCCTCCGAGGGAACTATGGCTACACCTTC
TRBJ2-1	TRBV7-2	-	TRBD1	CASSFRTGGREQFF	TGTGCCAGCAGCTTCCGGACAGGGGGGCGTGAGCAGTTCTTC
TRBJ1-2	TRBV9	-	-	CASSVELGSPTGYTF	TGTGCCAGCAGCGTAGAATTGGGAAGCCCCACTGGCTACACCTTC
TRBJ1-1	TRBV19	-	-	CASSAQGHTEAFF	TGTGCCAGTAGTGCCCAGGGCCACACTGAAGCTTTCTTT
TRBJ2-5	TRBV30	-	-	CAWSVRETQYF	TGTGCCTGGAGTGTACGAGAGACCCAGTACTTC
TRBJ2-5	TRBV7-2	-	-	CASSLKETQYF	TGTGCCAGCAGCTTAAAAGAGACCCAGTACTTC
TRBJ1-2	TRBV18	-	-	CASSPAGPGLVKNYGYTF	TGTGCCAGCTCACCGGCAGGGCCGGGGCTGGTTAAGAACTATGGCTACACCTTC
TRBJ1-4	TRBV6-5	-	-	CASSSGQEKLFF	TGTGCCAGCAGTTCTGGACAGGAAAAACTGTTTTTT
TRBJ1-1	TRBV21-1	-	-	CASTHQGPPNTEAFF	TGTGCCAGCACGCATCAGGGGCCCCCCAACACTGAAGCTTTCTTT
TRBJ2-7	TRBV7-3	-	-	CASSFLQGGENSSYEQYF	TGTGCCAGCAGCTTTCTCCAAGGGGGGGAGAACAGCTCCTACGAGCAGTACTTC
TRBJ2-3	TRBV10-3	-	-	CAISLTTAGTDTQYF	TGTGCCATCAGTTTGACAACCGCGGGCACAGATACGCAGTATTTT
TRBJ1-5	TRBV7-2	-	-	CASSWDSNQPQHF	TGTGCCAGCAGCTGGGACAGCAATCAGCCCCAGCATTTT
TRBJ2-1	TRBV14	-	-	CASSPMRGSSYNEQFF	TGTGCCAGCAGCCCTATGAGGGGGAGCTCCTACAATGAGCAGTTCTTC
TRBJ1-6	TRBV27	few	-	CASTLERGNSPLHF	TGTGCCAGCACCCTGGAGCGCGGGAATTCACCCCTCCACTTT
TRBJ2-6	TRBV11-3	-	-	CASDHRERPGLLTF	TGTGCCAGCGACCACAGGGAGCGTCCAGGACTCCTGACTTTC
TRBJ2-1	TRBV4-3	-	-	CASSQGGTRGREQFF	TGCGCCAGCAGCCAAGGGGGAACTAGGGGGAGGGAGCAGTTCTTC
TRBJ1-3	TRBV18	-	-	CASSPTTSSGNTIYF	TGTGCCAGCTCACCAACGACGAGCTCTGGAAACACCATATATTTT
TRBJ1-1	TRBV7-6	-	-	CASSLQGDTEAFF	TGTGCCAGCAGCTTACAGGGAGACACTGAAGCTTTCTTT
TRBJ1-2	TRBV12-5	-	-	CASGPAVRRGYTF	TGTGCTAGTGGCCCCGCGGTACGTAGGGGCTACACCTTC
TRBJ1-1	TRBV4-2	-	-	CASSQDNTGREAFF	TGTGCCAGCAGCCAAGATAATACAGGTCGTGAAGCTTTCTTT
TRBJ2-2	TRBV7-2	-	-	CASSLALGNTGELFF	TGTGCCAGCAGCTTAGCGCTGGGAAACACCGGGGAGCTGTTTTTT
TRBJ1-1	TRBV30	-	-	CAWSLRMNTEAFF	TGTGCCTGGAGTCTAAGAATGAACACTGAAGCTTTCTTT
TRBJ2-1	TRBV7-3	-	TRBD2	CASSLSGASGNLEQFF	TGTGCCAGCAGCTTAAGTGGGGCTAGCGGGAACCTGGAGCAGTTCTTC
TRBJ2-7	TRBV2	-	-	CASSLQGGDPYEQYF	TGTGCCAGCAGTTTACAGGGAGGCGACCCCTACGAGCAGTACTTC
TRBJ2-7	TRBV19	-	TRBD2	CASSIPMTSDRYEQYF	TGTGCCAGTAGTATCCCCATGACTAGCGACCGCTACGAGCAGTACTTC
TRBJ1-1	TRBV4-1	-	-	CASSQGAYTGGTRHTEAFF	TGCGCCAGCAGCCAAGGGGCCTATACGGGGGGGACCAGACACACTGAAGCTTTCTTT
TRBJ2-3	TRBV28	once	TRBD2	CASTLSRGVGGSNTDTQYF	TGTGCCAGCACTCTCTCTCGGGGGGTCGGCGGATCAAACACAGATACGCAGTATTTT
TRBJ2-7	TRBV10-2	-	TRBD2	CASSVRAGVRYEQYF	TGCGCCAGCAGTGTTAGAGCGGGAGTTCGCTACGAGCAGTACTTC
TRBJ2-7	TRBV7-9	-	-	CASSLASNSYEQYF	TGTGCCAGCAGCTTAGCGAGCAACTCCTACGAGCAGTACTTC
TRBJ2-7	TRBV11-3	-	-	CASSSTSIIVGQYF	TGTGCCAGCAGCTCGACTAGTATCATCGTAGGGCAGTACTTC
TRBJ2-3	TRBV10-3	-	TRBD2	CAISGSTSGGTDTQYF	TGTGCCATCAGTGGGTCGACTAGCGGCGGCACAGATACGCAGTATTTT
TRBJ2-7	TRBV7-3	-	TRBD1	CASSLAGGHEQYF	TGTGCCAGCAGCTTAGCAGGGGGACACGAGCAGTACTTC
TRBJ1-2	TRBV14	-	TRBD1	CASSPRTGESGGYTF	TGTGCCAGCAGCCCCCGGACAGGGGAGTCGGGGGGCTACACCTTC
TRBJ1-5	TRBV7-2	-	-	CASSLESGRNQPQHF	TGTGCCAGCAGCTTAGAATCAGGACGCAATCAGCCCCAGCATTTT
TRBJ2-1	TRBV21-1	-	-	CASSKWWGAGGMSYNEQFF	TGTGCCAGCAGCAAATGGTGGGGGGCCGGCGGGATGTCCTACAATGAGCAGTTCTTC
TRBJ2-7	TRBV10-3	once	TRBD2	CAISELRGDPLAYEQYF	TGTGCCATCAGTGAGCTCCGGGGGGACCCCCTAGCCTACGAGCAGTACTTC
TRBJ1-6	TRBV18	-	-	CASSQSPPWGNSPLHF	TGTGCCAGCTCACAGTCCCCACCCTGGGGGAATTCACCCCTCCACTTT
TRBJ1-4	TRBV19	-	-	CASSMVAGNEKLFF	TGTGCCAGTAGTATGGTGGCAGGGAATGAAAAACTGTTTTTT
TRBJ2-3	TRBV7-9	-	-	CASSLGSVLPDTQYF	TGTGCCAGCAGCTTAGGTAGCGTGCTGCCAGATACGCAGTATTTT
TRBJ2-3	TRBV4-1	once	TRBD2	CANTPGLAGVRLHTDTQYF	TGCGCCAACACCCCCGGACTAGCGGGGGTACGACTGCATACAGATACGCAGTATTTT
TRBJ2-1	TRBV29-1	-	-	CSAARGSYNEQFF	TGCAGCGCCGCTCGTGGCAGCTACAATGAGCAGTTCTTC
TRBJ2-3	TRBV4-3	-	-	CASSQDWLDTQYF	TGCGCCAGCAGCCAAGATTGGTTAGATACGCAGTATTTT
TRBJ1-1	TRBV10-3	-	-	CAIRPSGDTEAFF	TGTGCCATCAGGCCCTCCGGGGATACTGAAGCTTTCTTT
TRBJ1-5	TRBV11-2	-	-	CASSGARDQPQHF	TGTGCCAGCAGCGGGGCTCGGGATCAGCCCCAGCATTTT
TRBJ1-5	TRBV30	few	-	CAWSASGNQPQHF	TGTGCCTGGAGTGCGTCAGGGAATCAGCCCCAGCATTTT
TRBJ2-6	TRBV18	-	-	CASSLTGSGANVLTF	TGTGCCAGCTCACTAACAGGTTCTGGGGCCAACGTCCTGACTTTC
TRBJ2-1	TRBV11-2	-	-	CASSLDRQPNEQFF	TGTGCCAGCAGCTTAGATCGGCAGCCCAATGAGCAGTTCTTC
TRBJ1-1	TRBV10-1	-	-	CASSERGGAPTEAFF	TGCGCCAGCAGTGAGCGGGGAGGGGCGCCCACTGAAGCTTTCTTT